This is a list of T cell receptor beta chains from one sample in a study of T cell responses to AZD1222 COVID-19 vaccine. Repertoires were generated with immunoSEQ multiplex PCR, while TCRdb's copy carries only in-frame clones and drops some. Of about 130,000 clones in the sample, roughly nine tenths were seen once. The sample was peripheral blood, taken 28 days after the second AZD1222 dose. The origin of the receptors is an adult who received the AZD1222 COVID-19 vaccine. Both conserved end residues are part of each CDR3. A D gene is named only where the DNA matches it firmly. A row's size may be missing; if present it is once, few, many or a size class.

V gene,J gene,clone size,CDR3 length,D gene,CDR3 protein,CDR3 DNA
TRBV30,TRBJ1-4,-,13,-,CAWSPQGSEKLFF,TGTGCCTGGAGCCCACAGGGAAGTGAAAAACTGTTTTTT
TRBV7-8,TRBJ1-5,-,12,-,CASSRPGQPQHF,TGTGCCAGCAGCCGGCCTGGTCAGCCCCAGCATTTT
TRBV10-3,TRBJ1-1,-,13,-,CASSDSFNTEAFF,TGTGCCTCCAGCGACAGTTTCAACACTGAAGCTTTCTTT
TRBV11-2,TRBJ1-2,-,12,-,CASSSPGNGYTF,TGTGCCAGCAGCTCTCCAGGGAACGGCTACACCTTC
TRBV4-2,TRBJ2-7,-,15,-,CASSQDPGTLYEQYF,TGTGCCAGCAGCCAAGATCCAGGGACCCTCTACGAGCAGTACTTC
TRBV6-6,TRBJ2-3,-,14,-,CASSSVGGLSTQYF,TGTGCCAGCAGTTCCGTAGGTGGGCTGAGTACGCAGTATTTT
TRBV19,TRBJ1-1,-,15,TRBD1,CASRNTGARPAEAFF,TGTGCCAGTAGGAACACAGGGGCCCGTCCCGCTGAAGCTTTCTTT
TRBV29-1,TRBJ2-7,-,12,TRBD1,CSVRTGAYEQYF,TGCAGCGTCAGGACAGGGGCCTACGAGCAGTACTTC
TRBV12-5,TRBJ2-7,-,14,TRBD2,CASGTGLAGGPGYF,TGTGCTAGTGGTACAGGACTAGCGGGAGGGCCGGGCTACTTC
TRBV27,TRBJ2-3,-,15,TRBD1,CASSPGDRVKVTQYF,TGTGCCAGCAGTCCCGGGGACAGGGTAAAGGTGACGCAGTATTTT
TRBV30,TRBJ2-7,-,13,-,CAWSVQGSYEQYF,TGTGCCTGGAGTGTACAAGGCAGCTACGAGCAGTACTTC
TRBV21-1,TRBJ1-2,-,18,-,CASSTGLRAGAANYGYTF,TGTGCCAGCAGCACAGGACTCCGGGCAGGGGCGGCTAACTATGGCTACACCTTC
TRBV14,TRBJ2-2,-,16,-,CASSQDWAVNTGELFF,TGTGCCAGCAGCCAAGATTGGGCTGTAAACACCGGGGAGCTGTTTTTT
TRBV2,TRBJ1-2,-,14,TRBD1,CASSEQPQGEGYTF,TGTGCCAGCAGTGAACAGCCGCAGGGGGAAGGCTACACCTTC
TRBV5-6,TRBJ1-6,-,16,-,CASSLGIGDFNSPLHF,TGTGCCAGCAGCTTGGGGATCGGGGACTTCAATTCACCCCTCCACTTT
TRBV15,TRBJ1-2,-,11,TRBD1,CATSNTGGWAF,TGTGCCACCAGCAACACAGGGGGATGGGCCTTC
TRBV14,TRBJ2-3,-,14,TRBD2,CASRLAGVLDTQYF,TGTGCCAGCCGGTTGGCGGGAGTGTTGGATACGCAGTATTTT
TRBV10-3,TRBJ1-5,-,15,TRBD1,CAISAGDRGLQPQHF,TGTGCCATCAGTGCGGGGGACAGGGGGCTTCAGCCCCAGCATTTT
TRBV6-6,TRBJ1-1,-,13,-,CASSSGSLTEAFF,TGTGCCAGCAGTTCGGGGAGCCTCACTGAAGCTTTCTTT
TRBV21-1,TRBJ1-3,-,14,-,CASSTYHFYGTIYF,TGTGCCAGCAGCACATACCACTTTTACGGCACCATATATTTT
TRBV6-5,TRBJ1-5,-,14,-,CASRIYGGNQPQHF,TGTGCCAGCAGAATATACGGCGGCAATCAGCCCCAGCATTTT
TRBV7-2,TRBJ1-5,-,15,-,CASSLVAGGNQPQHF,TGTGCCAGCAGCTTAGTCGCAGGAGGCAATCAGCCCCAGCATTTT
TRBV3-1/TRBV3-2,TRBJ2-2,-,15,-,CASSSHSPRGGELFF,TGTGCCAGCAGCTCACACTCACCCCGGGGCGGGGAGCTGTTTTTT
TRBV10-3,TRBJ1-1,-,12,-,CAIGDWDTEAFF,TGTGCCATTGGGGATTGGGACACTGAAGCTTTCTTT
TRBV5-1,TRBJ2-7,few,13,-,CASNSGATYEQYF,TGCGCCAGCAATTCAGGGGCTACCTACGAGCAGTACTTC
TRBV19,TRBJ1-6,-,14,-,CASSIQAYNSPLHF,TGTGCCAGTAGTATACAGGCCTATAATTCACCCCTCCACTTT
TRBV7-3,TRBJ1-2,-,14,-,CASSLDLDGHGYTF,TGTGCCAGCAGCTTGGACCTCGACGGGCATGGCTACACCTTC
TRBV10-3,TRBJ1-1,-,13,-,CATSGPMNTEAFF,TGTGCCACCTCGGGCCCTATGAACACTGAAGCTTTCTTT
TRBV6-6,TRBJ1-4,few,15,-,CASSYSGTTNEKLFF,TGTGCCAGCAGTTACTCAGGGACAACTAATGAAAAACTGTTTTTT
TRBV10-1,TRBJ2-2,-,15,TRBD1,CASSETGGWTGELFF,TGCGCCAGCAGTGAGACAGGGGGGTGGACCGGGGAGCTGTTTTTT